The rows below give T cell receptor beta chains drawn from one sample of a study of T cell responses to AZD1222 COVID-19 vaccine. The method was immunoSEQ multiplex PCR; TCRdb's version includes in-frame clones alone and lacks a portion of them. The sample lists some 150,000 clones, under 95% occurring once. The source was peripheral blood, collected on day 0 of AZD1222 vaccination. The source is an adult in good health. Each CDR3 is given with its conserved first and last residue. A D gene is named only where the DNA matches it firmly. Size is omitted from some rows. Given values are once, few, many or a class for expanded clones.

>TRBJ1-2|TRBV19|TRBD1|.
CASSFDRGPYGYTF
TGTGCCAGTAGTTTTGACAGGGGGCCTTATGGCTACACCTTC
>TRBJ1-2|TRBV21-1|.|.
CASSNRDVRIYGYTF
TGTGCCAGCAGCAACCGGGACGTTAGAATCTATGGCTACACCTTC
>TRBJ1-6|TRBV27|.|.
CASSQGVNSPLHF
TGTGCCAGCAGTCAGGGCGTTAATTCACCCCTCCACTTT
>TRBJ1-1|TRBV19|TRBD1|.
CASTLGRGFTEAFF
TGTGCCAGTACACTGGGCAGGGGGTTTACTGAAGCTTTCTTT
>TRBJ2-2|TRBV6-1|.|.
CASSEVWNTGELFF
TGTGCCAGCAGTGAAGTTTGGAACACCGGGGAGCTGTTTTTT
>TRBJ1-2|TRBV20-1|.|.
CSASGGVDGYTF
TGCAGTGCTAGTGGGGGCGTCGATGGCTACACCTTC
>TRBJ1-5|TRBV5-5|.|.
CASSLATGNQPQHF
TGTGCCAGCAGCTTGGCCACAGGCAATCAGCCCCAGCATTTT
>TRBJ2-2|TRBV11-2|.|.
CASSWVPGTGELFF
TGTGCCAGCAGCTGGGTACCGGGCACCGGGGAGCTGTTTTTT
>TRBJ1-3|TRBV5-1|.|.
CASSLGSRSGNTIYF
TGCGCCAGCAGCTTGGGCAGCCGCTCTGGAAACACCATATATTTT
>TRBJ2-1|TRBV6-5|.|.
CASSYGITEQFF
TGTGCCAGCAGTTACGGGATCACTGAGCAGTTCTTC
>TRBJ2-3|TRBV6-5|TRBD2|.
CASTRGGEGEDTQYF
TGTGCCAGCACCCGGGGGGGCGAAGGGGAGGATACGCAGTATTTT
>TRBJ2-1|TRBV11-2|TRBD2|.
CASSFSGGATEQFF
TGTGCCAGCAGCTTCAGCGGGGGGGCAACTGAGCAGTTCTTC
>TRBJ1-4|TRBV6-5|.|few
CASSYSAAYNEKLFF
TGTGCCAGCAGTTACTCGGCAGCGTATAATGAAAAACTGTTTTTT
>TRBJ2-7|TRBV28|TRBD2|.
CASSLVTSGVYEQYF
TGTGCCAGCAGTTTAGTGACTAGCGGGGTGTACGAGCAGTACTTC
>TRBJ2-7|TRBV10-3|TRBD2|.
CAISANKPGLADEQYF
TGTGCCATCAGTGCTAACAAACCGGGACTAGCGGATGAGCAGTACTTC
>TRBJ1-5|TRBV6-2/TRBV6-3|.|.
CASSYLDSNQPQHF
TGTGCCAGCAGTTACCTCGACAGCAATCAGCCCCAGCATTTT
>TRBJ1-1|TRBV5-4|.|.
CASSRNTEAFF
TGTGCCAGCAGCCGGAACACTGAAGCTTTCTTT
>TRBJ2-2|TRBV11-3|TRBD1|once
CASSLAGQGGELFF
TGTGCCAGCAGCTTAGCGGGACAGGGCGGGGAGCTGTTTTTT
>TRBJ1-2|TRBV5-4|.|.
CASSRPGQVNYGYTF
TGTGCCAGCAGCCGACCGGGACAAGTCAACTATGGCTACACCTTC
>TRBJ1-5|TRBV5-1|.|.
CASSLGTASNQPQHF
TGCGCCAGCAGCTTGGGGACAGCTAGCAATCAGCCCCAGCATTTT
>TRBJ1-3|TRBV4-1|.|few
CASSLGISGNTIYF
TGCGCCAGCAGCCTCGGGATCTCTGGAAACACCATATATTTT
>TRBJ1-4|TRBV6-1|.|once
CASSDWGINEKLFF
TGTGCCAGCAGTGATTGGGGAATTAATGAAAAACTGTTTTTT
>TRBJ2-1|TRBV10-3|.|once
CAIRGGGDEQFF
TGTGCCATCAGGGGAGGAGGCGATGAGCAGTTCTTC